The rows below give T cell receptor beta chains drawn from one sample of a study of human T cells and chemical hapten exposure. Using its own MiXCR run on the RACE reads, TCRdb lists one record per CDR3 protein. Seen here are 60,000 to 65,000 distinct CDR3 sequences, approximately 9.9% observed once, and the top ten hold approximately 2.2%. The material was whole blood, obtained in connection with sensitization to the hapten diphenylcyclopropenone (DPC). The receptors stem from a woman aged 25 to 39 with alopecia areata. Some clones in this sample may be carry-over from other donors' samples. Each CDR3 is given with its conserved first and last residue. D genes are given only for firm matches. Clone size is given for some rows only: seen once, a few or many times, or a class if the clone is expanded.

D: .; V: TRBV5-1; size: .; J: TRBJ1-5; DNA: TGCGCCAGCAGCTTGGGGTCAGCTAATCAGCCCCAGCATTTT; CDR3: CASSLGSANQPQHF
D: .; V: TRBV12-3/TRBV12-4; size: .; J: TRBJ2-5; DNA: TGTGCCAGCAGTGGGGGTAATTTCAGGGAGATCCAGTACTTC; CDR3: CASSGGNFREIQYF
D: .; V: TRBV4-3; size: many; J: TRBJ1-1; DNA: TGCGCCAGCAGCCAAGCGAGGGGTCGCCTGAACACTGAAGCTTTCTTT; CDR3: CASSQARGRLNTEAFF
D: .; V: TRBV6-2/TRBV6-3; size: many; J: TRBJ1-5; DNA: TGTGCCAGCAGTTACGGCCCAGGACAGCCCCAGCATTTT; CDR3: CASSYGPGQPQHF
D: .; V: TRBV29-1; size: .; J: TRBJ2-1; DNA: TGCAGCGTTGAAGGCGGGTGGTTC; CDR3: CSVEGGWF
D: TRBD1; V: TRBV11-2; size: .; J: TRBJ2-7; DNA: TGTGCCAGCAGCCTAGTAACAGGGGGTGGTTACGAGCAGTACTTC; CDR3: CASSLVTGGGYEQYF
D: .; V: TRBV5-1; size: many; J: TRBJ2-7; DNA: TGCGCCAGCAGCCTCGGGACGTCGCTTGCCGAGCAGTACTTC; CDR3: CASSLGTSLAEQYF
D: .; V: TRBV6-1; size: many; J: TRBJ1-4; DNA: TGTGCCAGCAGTGGGTCAGGATCCGGGACCGAGAATGAAAAACTGTTTTTT; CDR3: CASSGSGSGTENEKLFF
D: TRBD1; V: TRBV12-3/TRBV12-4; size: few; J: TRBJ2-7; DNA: TGTGCCAGCAGCGTCGGGACAGGGATTTACGAGCAGTACTTC; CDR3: CASSVGTGIYEQYF
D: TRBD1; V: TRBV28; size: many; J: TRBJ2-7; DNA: TGTGCCAGCAGCCCCCCGGACAGGTACTACTCCTACGAGCAGTACTTC; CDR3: CASSPPDRYYSYEQYF
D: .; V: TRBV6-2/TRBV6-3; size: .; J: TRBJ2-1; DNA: TGTGCCAGCAGAAGGGGGGGCCTAGCCTACAATGAGCAGTTCTTC; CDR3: CASRRGGLAYNEQFF
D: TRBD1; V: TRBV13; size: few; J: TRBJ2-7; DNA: TGTGCCAGCAGCTTAGGGGGACAGGGGATGAGGGAGCAGTACTTC; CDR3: CASSLGGQGMREQYF
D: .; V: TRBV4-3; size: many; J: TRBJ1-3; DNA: TGCGCCAGCAGCCAAGAGGTCAACCAGGGACCCTCTGGAAACACCATATATTTT; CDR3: CASSQEVNQGPSGNTIYF
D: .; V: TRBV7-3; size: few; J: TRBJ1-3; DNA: TGTGCCAGCAGCGTGGGCTCTGGAAACACCATATATTTT; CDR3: CASSVGSGNTIYF
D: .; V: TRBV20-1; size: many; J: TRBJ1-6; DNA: TGCAGTGCTAGAGATCTGGGCCGAAGTGACTATAATTCACCCCTCCACTTT; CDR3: CSARDLGRSDYNSPLHF
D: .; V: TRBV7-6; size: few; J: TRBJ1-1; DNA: TGTGCCAGCAGCTACAGCGAGGCTGCTGAAGCTTTCTTT; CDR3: CASSYSEAAEAFF
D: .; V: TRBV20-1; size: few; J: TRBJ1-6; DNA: TGCAGTGCTAGTCGGGTCGGAGGAAATTCACCCCTCCACTTT; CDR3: CSASRVGGNSPLHF
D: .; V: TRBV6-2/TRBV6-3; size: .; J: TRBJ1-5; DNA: TGTGCCAGCGGCGACGGGAGGAAGCAGCCCCAGCATTTT; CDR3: CASGDGRKQPQHF
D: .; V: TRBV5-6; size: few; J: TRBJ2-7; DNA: TGTGCCAGCAGCCGCCGGGACACCTACGAGCAGTACTTC; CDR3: CASSRRDTYEQYF
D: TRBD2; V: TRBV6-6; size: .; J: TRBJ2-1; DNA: TGTGCCAGCAGTTACCGGCTAGCGGGAATCCGGAATGAGCAGTTCTTC; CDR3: CASSYRLAGIRNEQFF
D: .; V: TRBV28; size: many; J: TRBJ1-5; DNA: TGTGCCACTGAGACGTCAGGGAGCAATCAGCCCCAGCATTTT; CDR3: CATETSGSNQPQHF
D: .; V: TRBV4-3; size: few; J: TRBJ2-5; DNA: TGCGCCAGCAGCCAAGTAACTGGTATGGAAGAGACCCAGTACTTC; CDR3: CASSQVTGMEETQYF
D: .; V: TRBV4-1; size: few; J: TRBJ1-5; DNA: TGCGCCAGCAGCCCTAGGGAGGGGTTTAATCAGCCCCAGCATTTT; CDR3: CASSPREGFNQPQHF
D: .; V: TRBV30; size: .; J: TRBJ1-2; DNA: TGTGCCTGGAGTGTAAGCTCAGGGCTAGGCTACACCTTC; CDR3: CAWSVSSGLGYTF
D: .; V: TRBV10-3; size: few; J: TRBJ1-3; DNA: TGTGCCATCACCGGGGACTTCTCTGGAAACACCATATATTTT; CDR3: CAITGDFSGNTIYF
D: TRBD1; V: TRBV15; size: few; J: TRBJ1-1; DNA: TGTGCCACCAGACGGGACAGGGCTCTTCTCGGAGCTTTCTTT; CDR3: CATRRDRALLGAFF
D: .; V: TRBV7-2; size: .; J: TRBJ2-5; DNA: TGTGCCAGCAGCTTAGACTATAGGGTCAGGTCGACCCAGTACTTC; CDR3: CASSLDYRVRSTQYF
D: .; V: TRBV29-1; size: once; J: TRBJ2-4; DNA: TGCAGCGTTGGGGGGGGCGGAGCCAAAAACATTCAGTACTTC; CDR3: CSVGGGGAKNIQYF
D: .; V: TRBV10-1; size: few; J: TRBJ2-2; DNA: TGCGCCAGCAGTGAGGTCGCGGGGGCTGGAACCGGGGAGCTGTTTTTT; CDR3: CASSEVAGAGTGELFF
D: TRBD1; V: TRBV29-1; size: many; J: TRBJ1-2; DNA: TGCAGCGTTGAACCCGGACAGGCCCTTCTTGGCTACACCTTC; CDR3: CSVEPGQALLGYTF
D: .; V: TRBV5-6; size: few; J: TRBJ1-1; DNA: TGTGCCAGCAGCTTGGGATTGGTAGGGCCCACTGAAGCTTTCTTT; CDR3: CASSLGLVGPTEAFF
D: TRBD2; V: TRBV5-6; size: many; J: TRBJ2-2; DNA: TGTGCCAGCAGCCCCCCGGGAGGGGACACCGGGGAGCTGTTTTTT; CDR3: CASSPPGGDTGELFF
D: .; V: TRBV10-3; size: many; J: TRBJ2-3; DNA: TGTGCCATCAGGGAACAGGGAAGTCAGACAGATACGCAGTATTTT; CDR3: CAIREQGSQTDTQYF
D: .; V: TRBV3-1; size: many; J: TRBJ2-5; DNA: TGTGCCAGCAGCCTTAGCGCGACCCCAGAGACCCAGTACTTC; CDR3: CASSLSATPETQYF
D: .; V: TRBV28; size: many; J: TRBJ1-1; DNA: TGTGCCAGCAGTAGCGCTGGGGCGTACACTGAAGCTTTCTTT; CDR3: CASSSAGAYTEAFF
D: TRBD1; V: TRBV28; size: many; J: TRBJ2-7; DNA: TGTGCCAGCAGTTTTTGGACAGGGGGCTCCTACGAGCAGTACTTC; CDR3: CASSFWTGGSYEQYF
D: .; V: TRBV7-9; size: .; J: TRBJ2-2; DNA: TGTGCCAGCAGCTTAGACGGGGACACCGGGGAGCTGTTTTTT; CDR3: CASSLDGDTGELFF